This T cell receptor (beta chain) is from a study of radiotherapy plus CTLA-4 blockade in lung cancer. Study summary: Disease control was achieved by about 34% of patients, and objective responses by about 19%. Study-level points and caveats: Subsequent to radiotherapy plus ipilimumab, tumor-derived TCR clones underwent expansion in blood. Response, reportedly, was best predicted by interferon-beta along with early blood T cell clone dynamics.

Enrolled patients, whose metastatic non-small-cell lung cancer was chemo-refractory, received focal radiation plus CTLA-4 blockade with ipilimumab. Generated by immunoSEQ multiplex PCR, the TCRdb table keeps only in-frame clones and is missing some. The table shows more than 80,000 clones, with roughly 84% occurring only once. This clone has more than one count but fewer than ten. Its antigen is as yet unknown. The CDR3 sequence is 18 residues long. From germline, CDR1 is MRHNA and CDR2 SNTAGT. J was trimmed by 3 bases and V by 7 bases; bases with no gene match: 16. The rearrangement joins TRBV6-4 to TRBJ1-5; 9 bases fit TRBD1. The sequence was collected from a human donor with non-small cell lung cancer that progressed on radiotherapy plus ipilimumab. Some clones in this sample may be carry-over from other donors' samples. This specimen consisted of peripheral blood, obtained from a patient treated with radiotherapy plus ipilimumab. The CDR3 spells CASKQLGRDRAPNQPQHF. CDR3 in DNA: TGTGCCAGCAAGCAACTGGGTCGGGACAGGGCCCCCAATCAGCCCCAGCATTTT.